This is a list of T cell receptor beta chains from one sample in a study of T cell responses to AZD1222 COVID-19 vaccine. TCRdb's copy holds only in-frame clones and misses some; the assay was immunoSEQ multiplex PCR. The sample holds about 60,000 clones; more than 60% are singletons and the top ten take roughly 3.5%. The starting material was peripheral blood, obtained 28 days after the second AZD1222 dose. The source is an adult who received the AZD1222 COVID-19 vaccine. The CDR3 runs from the conserved cysteine through the conserved F or W. The order of the fields is D gene, V gene, J gene, clone size, CDR3 DNA, CDR3 protein. D genes are given only for firm matches. Expanded clones get a size class; other rows say once, few or many, or leave the size out.

d_gene: NA; v_gene: TRBV11-3; j_gene: TRBJ2-6; abundance: NA; CDR3nt: TGTGCCAGCAGCCGATCCTCTGGGGCCAACGTCCTGACTTTC; CDR3aa: CASSRSSGANVLTF
d_gene: NA; v_gene: TRBV3-1/TRBV3-2; j_gene: TRBJ1-5; abundance: NA; CDR3nt: TGTGCCAGCAGCCGGGGCAGGGACAATCAGCCCCAGCATTTT; CDR3aa: CASSRGRDNQPQHF
d_gene: TRBD1; v_gene: TRBV7-8; j_gene: TRBJ1-5; abundance: NA; CDR3nt: TGTGCCAGCAGCTCCGGGACAGGGGGCTTCAATCAGCCCCAGCATTTT; CDR3aa: CASSSGTGGFNQPQHF
d_gene: NA; v_gene: TRBV9; j_gene: TRBJ2-1; abundance: NA; CDR3nt: TGTGCCAGCAGCGCTGAAGCGGACCCCTACAATGAGCAGTTCTTC; CDR3aa: CASSAEADPYNEQFF
d_gene: TRBD1; v_gene: TRBV6-5; j_gene: TRBJ1-6; abundance: NA; CDR3nt: TGTGCCAGCAGCCCCACAGGGGACTATAATTCACCCCTCCACTTT; CDR3aa: CASSPTGDYNSPLHF
d_gene: TRBD2; v_gene: TRBV3-1/TRBV3-2; j_gene: TRBJ2-5; abundance: NA; CDR3nt: TGTGCCAGCAGCCAAGATTGGGCCCACCAAAAGCTAGCGGGGGAAGAGACCCAGTACTTC; CDR3aa: CASSQDWAHQKLAGEETQYF
d_gene: TRBD1; v_gene: TRBV6-1; j_gene: TRBJ1-5; abundance: NA; CDR3nt: TGTGCCAGCAGTGAACCCGACGGACAGGGGAAGAATCAGCCCCAGCATTTT; CDR3aa: CASSEPDGQGKNQPQHF
d_gene: NA; v_gene: TRBV2; j_gene: TRBJ1-1; abundance: few; CDR3nt: TGTGCCAGCACCGTGACAGAGAACACTGAAGCTTTCTTT; CDR3aa: CASTVTENTEAFF
d_gene: NA; v_gene: TRBV7-2; j_gene: TRBJ2-2; abundance: NA; CDR3nt: TGTGCCAGCAGCTCATACTACGGGGAGCTGTTTTTT; CDR3aa: CASSSYYGELFF
d_gene: TRBD1; v_gene: TRBV18; j_gene: TRBJ1-6; abundance: NA; CDR3nt: TGTGCCAGCTCACCGCTCCCGGGACAGGGGATCGGAAATTCACCCCTCCACTTT; CDR3aa: CASSPLPGQGIGNSPLHF
d_gene: NA; v_gene: TRBV6-5; j_gene: TRBJ2-1; abundance: NA; CDR3nt: TGTGCCAGCAGTTACGATATTGAGCTTAACAATGAGCAGTTCTTC; CDR3aa: CASSYDIELNNEQFF
d_gene: TRBD1; v_gene: TRBV6-2/TRBV6-3; j_gene: TRBJ2-5; abundance: NA; CDR3nt: TGTGCCAGCAGCCCCACGACAGGGGAAGAGACCCAGTACTTC; CDR3aa: CASSPTTGEETQYF
d_gene: NA; v_gene: TRBV6-6; j_gene: TRBJ2-5; abundance: NA; CDR3nt: TGTGCCAGCAGTCCGTCCGGGGGGCCCACGAGGATACAAGAGACCCAGTACTTC; CDR3aa: CASSPSGGPTRIQETQYF
d_gene: TRBD1; v_gene: TRBV23-1; j_gene: TRBJ1-1; abundance: NA; CDR3nt: TGCGCCAGCAGTCAAGAGGTTATCGGGCAGGGGGACACTGAAGCTTTCTTT; CDR3aa: CASSQEVIGQGDTEAFF
d_gene: TRBD1; v_gene: TRBV11-2; j_gene: TRBJ1-6; abundance: NA; CDR3nt: TGTGCCAGCAGCTTAGAGGGACAGGGAGCGTCACCCCTCCACTTT; CDR3aa: CASSLEGQGASPLHF
d_gene: NA; v_gene: TRBV6-1; j_gene: TRBJ2-4; abundance: NA; CDR3nt: TGTGCCAGCAGTGAAGATTCCGGCCGGTATGAAAACATTCAGTACTTC; CDR3aa: CASSEDSGRYENIQYF
d_gene: TRBD1; v_gene: TRBV7-6; j_gene: TRBJ2-7; abundance: once; CDR3nt: TGTGCCAGCAGCCGGGACAGTGGGGTCGGGGAGCAGTACTTC; CDR3aa: CASSRDSGVGEQYF
d_gene: NA; v_gene: TRBV6-5; j_gene: TRBJ2-7; abundance: NA; CDR3nt: TGTGCCAGCAGTTACTCGAGAGGACAGTTTAGGAACGAGCAGTACTTC; CDR3aa: CASSYSRGQFRNEQYF
d_gene: TRBD2; v_gene: TRBV3-1/TRBV3-2; j_gene: TRBJ2-5; abundance: NA; CDR3nt: TGTGCCAGCACCCCAACTAGCGCGCAAGAGACCCAGTACTTC; CDR3aa: CASTPTSAQETQYF
d_gene: NA; v_gene: TRBV28; j_gene: TRBJ2-7; abundance: NA; CDR3nt: TGTGCCAGCAGTTTAGGGGCCCCCCTGGGGGTAGCCTACGAGCAGTACTTC; CDR3aa: CASSLGAPLGVAYEQYF
d_gene: NA; v_gene: TRBV6-5; j_gene: TRBJ1-3; abundance: NA; CDR3nt: TGTGCCAGCAGCCGGGGACTTTCTGGAAACACCATATATTTT; CDR3aa: CASSRGLSGNTIYF
d_gene: TRBD2; v_gene: TRBV27; j_gene: TRBJ2-5; abundance: NA; CDR3nt: TGTGCCAGCAGTTTCTCGCGGGGGAGCCAAGAGACCCAGTACTTC; CDR3aa: CASSFSRGSQETQYF
d_gene: TRBD1; v_gene: TRBV15; j_gene: TRBJ2-6; abundance: NA; CDR3nt: TGTGCCACCAGCAGCTGGACAGGGCTAAGTGGGGCCAACGTCCTGACTTTC; CDR3aa: CATSSWTGLSGANVLTF
d_gene: TRBD1; v_gene: TRBV11-2; j_gene: TRBJ2-5; abundance: NA; CDR3nt: TGTGCCAGCAGCTTTACAGGGGGCGAGACCCAGTACTTC; CDR3aa: CASSFTGGETQYF
d_gene: NA; v_gene: TRBV7-9; j_gene: TRBJ2-1; abundance: NA; CDR3nt: TGTGCCAGCAGCTTAGATTTAGACAATGAGCAGTTCTTC; CDR3aa: CASSLDLDNEQFF
d_gene: NA; v_gene: TRBV28; j_gene: TRBJ2-5; abundance: NA; CDR3nt: TGTGCCAGCAACTTCGGTGGGAACCAAGAGACCCAGTACTTC; CDR3aa: CASNFGGNQETQYF
d_gene: TRBD1; v_gene: TRBV27; j_gene: TRBJ1-2; abundance: NA; CDR3nt: TGTGCCAGCAGCCCCACCGGGACAGGGCCCTCCGGCTACACCTTC; CDR3aa: CASSPTGTGPSGYTF
d_gene: NA; v_gene: TRBV3-1/TRBV3-2; j_gene: TRBJ1-1; abundance: NA; CDR3nt: TGTGCCAGCAGCCCCCGGGGCACTGAAGCTTTCTTT; CDR3aa: CASSPRGTEAFF
d_gene: NA; v_gene: TRBV6-6; j_gene: TRBJ1-5; abundance: NA; CDR3nt: TGTGCCAGCAGTAGGCCCGATAGCAATCAGCCCCAGCATTTT; CDR3aa: CASSRPDSNQPQHF
d_gene: TRBD1; v_gene: TRBV19; j_gene: TRBJ1-5; abundance: NA; CDR3nt: TGTGCCAGTACCTACAGGGGCTTCGGCAATCAGCCCCAGCATTTT; CDR3aa: CASTYRGFGNQPQHF
d_gene: NA; v_gene: TRBV13; j_gene: TRBJ2-2; abundance: NA; CDR3nt: TGTGCCAGCACTGTGAACACCGGGGAGCTGTTTTTT; CDR3aa: CASTVNTGELFF
d_gene: NA; v_gene: TRBV4-1; j_gene: TRBJ1-2; abundance: few; CDR3nt: TGCGCCAGCAGCCCAGAAACGAGAGCTAACTATGGCTACACCTTC; CDR3aa: CASSPETRANYGYTF
d_gene: NA; v_gene: TRBV5-6; j_gene: TRBJ1-6; abundance: once; CDR3nt: TGTGCCAGCAGCTTCATGACAGGCCAAAATTCACCCCTCCACTTT; CDR3aa: CASSFMTGQNSPLHF
d_gene: NA; v_gene: TRBV6-1; j_gene: TRBJ2-2; abundance: NA; CDR3nt: TGTGCCAGCAGTGATCTGGGGACCGGCAAGTGGGAGCTGTTTTTT; CDR3aa: CASSDLGTGKWELFF
d_gene: NA; v_gene: TRBV6-1; j_gene: TRBJ1-1; abundance: NA; CDR3nt: TGTGCCAGCAGTGAAATGGGACAAAACACTGAAGCTTTCTTT; CDR3aa: CASSEMGQNTEAFF
d_gene: NA; v_gene: TRBV28; j_gene: TRBJ2-2; abundance: NA; CDR3nt: TGTGCCAGCAGTTCCGGGGAGCTGTTTTTT; CDR3aa: CASSSGELFF
d_gene: NA; v_gene: TRBV5-1; j_gene: TRBJ1-2; abundance: NA; CDR3nt: TGCGCCAGCAGCTTGGACACATTTGGGTATGGCTACACCTTC; CDR3aa: CASSLDTFGYGYTF
d_gene: TRBD2; v_gene: TRBV4-2; j_gene: TRBJ2-3; abundance: NA; CDR3nt: TGTGCCAGCAGCTCAGATCCGGGACTAGGAGGCTCAGATACGCAGTATTTT; CDR3aa: CASSSDPGLGGSDTQYF
d_gene: NA; v_gene: TRBV3-1/TRBV3-2; j_gene: TRBJ2-5; abundance: NA; CDR3nt: TGTGCCAGCAGCCAACCGGGTATCCAAGAGACCCAGTACTTC; CDR3aa: CASSQPGIQETQYF
d_gene: NA; v_gene: TRBV5-1; j_gene: TRBJ1-1; abundance: few; CDR3nt: TGCGCCAGCAGCTCGAACCTTCAAGGCACTGAAGCTTTCTTT; CDR3aa: CASSSNLQGTEAFF
d_gene: TRBD2; v_gene: TRBV7-2; j_gene: TRBJ2-3; abundance: NA; CDR3nt: TGTGCCAGCAGCGCTCCTACTAGCGGGCAAGATACGCAGTATTTT; CDR3aa: CASSAPTSGQDTQYF
d_gene: NA; v_gene: TRBV28; j_gene: TRBJ1-1; abundance: NA; CDR3nt: TGTGCCAGCAGTTCCTCAGGGGAGGGTAGCACTGAAGCTTTCTTT; CDR3aa: CASSSSGEGSTEAFF
d_gene: TRBD1; v_gene: TRBV28; j_gene: TRBJ1-3; abundance: NA; CDR3nt: TGTGCCACTGGGGACAGTCCTGGAAACACCATATATTTT; CDR3aa: CATGDSPGNTIYF
d_gene: NA; v_gene: TRBV30; j_gene: TRBJ1-1; abundance: NA; CDR3nt: TGTGCCTGGAGTGTGGGAGTTGACGCTTTCTTT; CDR3aa: CAWSVGVDAFF
d_gene: NA; v_gene: TRBV19; j_gene: TRBJ2-2; abundance: NA; CDR3nt: TGTGCCAGTAGTATACCGACAGGGAGGGCCAGCACCGGGGAGCTGTTTTTT; CDR3aa: CASSIPTGRASTGELFF
d_gene: NA; v_gene: TRBV24-1; j_gene: TRBJ1-5; abundance: NA; CDR3nt: TGTGCCACCAGTGACACAATTAGCAATCAGCCCCAGCATTTT; CDR3aa: CATSDTISNQPQHF
d_gene: TRBD1; v_gene: TRBV27; j_gene: TRBJ1-5; abundance: NA; CDR3nt: TGTGCCAGCAGTTTATCAGCTCCGACAGGGGTCTATAGCAATCAGCCCCAGCATTTT; CDR3aa: CASSLSAPTGVYSNQPQHF
d_gene: NA; v_gene: TRBV27; j_gene: TRBJ1-2; abundance: NA; CDR3nt: TGTGCCAGCACTAGTCAGGGAGGCTATGGCTACACCTTC; CDR3aa: CASTSQGGYGYTF
d_gene: NA; v_gene: TRBV5-1; j_gene: TRBJ1-4; abundance: NA; CDR3nt: TGCGCCAGCAGCTTTTTCGGCGCGGAGAATGAAAAACTGTTTTTT; CDR3aa: CASSFFGAENEKLFF
d_gene: TRBD2; v_gene: TRBV5-4; j_gene: TRBJ2-3; abundance: NA; CDR3nt: TGTGCCAGCAGCATCGCTAGCGGGGGGACCACAGATACGCAGTATTTT; CDR3aa: CASSIASGGTTDTQYF
d_gene: NA; v_gene: TRBV28; j_gene: TRBJ2-7; abundance: few; CDR3nt: TGTGCCAGCAGTCAACCAGGGCCAACCGCTGAGCCGTACTTC; CDR3aa: CASSQPGPTAEPYF
d_gene: NA; v_gene: TRBV5-4; j_gene: TRBJ1-4; abundance: NA; CDR3nt: TGTGCCAGCAGCTTGGATAGGGCCCTCAGGGATTCGGATGAAAAACTGTTTTTT; CDR3aa: CASSLDRALRDSDEKLFF
d_gene: NA; v_gene: TRBV9; j_gene: TRBJ2-5; abundance: NA; CDR3nt: TGTGCCAGCAGCGTAGCGTACGGGTTGGGTGAGACCCAGTACTTC; CDR3aa: CASSVAYGLGETQYF